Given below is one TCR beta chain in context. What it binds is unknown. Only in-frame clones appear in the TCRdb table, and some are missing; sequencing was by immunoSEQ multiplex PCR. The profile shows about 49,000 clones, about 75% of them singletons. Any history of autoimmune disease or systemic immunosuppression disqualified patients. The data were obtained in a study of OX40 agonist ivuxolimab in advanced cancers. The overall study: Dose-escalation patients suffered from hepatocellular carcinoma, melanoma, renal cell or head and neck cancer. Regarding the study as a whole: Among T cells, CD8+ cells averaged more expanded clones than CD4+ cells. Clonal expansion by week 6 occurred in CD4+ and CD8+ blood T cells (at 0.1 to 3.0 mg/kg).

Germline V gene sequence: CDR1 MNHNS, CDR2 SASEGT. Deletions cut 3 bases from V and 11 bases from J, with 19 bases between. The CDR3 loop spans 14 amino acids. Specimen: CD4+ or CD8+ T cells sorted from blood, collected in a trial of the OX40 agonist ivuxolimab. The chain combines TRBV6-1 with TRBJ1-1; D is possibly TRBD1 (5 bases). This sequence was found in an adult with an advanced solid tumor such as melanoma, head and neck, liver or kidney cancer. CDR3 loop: CASSDRVGVRGAFF. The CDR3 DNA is TGTGCCAGCAGTGATCGGGTGGGTGTGCGGGGGGCTTTCTTT.